This note documents a single TCR beta chain sequence. The antigen remains unidentified. A read error is possible here, since a much larger clone lies one base away. The investigators amplified TCR beta CDR3 regions from RNA transcripts. A first-round RT-PCR of the TCR CDR3 used the HTBI primer set. One entry per CDR3 protein, called by TCRdb with MiXCR from the multiplex PCR reads. The table has hundreds of thousands of distinct CDR3 sequences, about 45% seen once. The data originate from a study of T cells in Graves' hyperthyroidism and ophthalmopathy. Findings of the study overall: In blood, most of the thyroid clonotypes expanded above 0.001 were also present.

This CDR3 contains 13 residues. The germline CDR1 and CDR2 sequences are SQVTM and ANQGSEA. For the diagnoses, clinical symptoms, serum thyroxine and TRAb, thyroid ultrasound and orbital computed tomography were used. Specimen: peripheral blood or thyroid tissue (not recorded which). The rearrangement uses TRBV29-1 and TRBJ1-5, with D unresolved. The receptor was isolated from an adult man with Graves' disease, either hyperthyroidism or ophthalmopathy (not recorded which). The CDR3 DNA follows: TGCAGCGTTGGAGCAGGAGGCAATCAGCCCCAGCTTTTT. It encodes CSVGAGGNQPQLF. Based on the CDR3 plus reference TRBV29-1 and TRBJ1-5, the full variable domain is SAVISQKPSRDICQRGTSLTIQCQVDSQVTMMFWYRQQPGQSLTLIATANQGSEATYESGFVIDKFPISRPNLTFSTLTVSNMSPEDSSIYLCSVGAGGNQPQLFGDGTRLSIL.